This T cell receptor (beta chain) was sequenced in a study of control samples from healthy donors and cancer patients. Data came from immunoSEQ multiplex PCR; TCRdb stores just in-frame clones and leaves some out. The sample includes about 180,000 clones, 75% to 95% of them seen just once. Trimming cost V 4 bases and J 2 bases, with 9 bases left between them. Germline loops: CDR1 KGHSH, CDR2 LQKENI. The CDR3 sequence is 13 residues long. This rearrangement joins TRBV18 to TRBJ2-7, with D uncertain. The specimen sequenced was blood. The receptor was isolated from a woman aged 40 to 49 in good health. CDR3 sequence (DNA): TGTGCCAGCTCACTCTCAGATACCTACGAGCAGTACTTC. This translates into CASSLSDTYEQYF.